The 13 T cell receptor beta chains in this list originate from one sample, sequenced in a study of T cell repertoires in aging, cancer and after chemotherapy. Peripheral blood genomic DNA, not sorted cells or RNA, was the template. Rearranged V-D-J TRB sequences were amplified with a mixed TRB-A/B primer pool. One entry per CDR3 protein results from TCRdb running MiXCR on the multiplex PCR reads. This repertoire shows about 10,000 distinct CDR3 sequences, over 35% found once; its top ten account for more than 9.5%. The sample was blood. These receptors were obtained from a human donor in good health.

This clonotype appeared a single time. This sequence joins TRBV6-5 and TRBJ1-1, with 7 bases matching TRBD1. V shed 4 bases, J shed 6 bases, and the junction held 2 bases outside the gene matches. The length of the CDR3 is 12 residues. CDR1 is MNHEY, CDR2 SVGAGI, per germline. CDR3 nucleotides: TGTGCCAGCAGTTCACAGGGGTCTGAAGCTTTCTTT. Protein product: CASSSQGSEAFF.

The V call is TRBV28, the J call TRBJ1-4, with a possible D match to TRBD1 (6 bases). Trimming took off 6 bases at V and 8 bases at J, with 16 bases between the two ends. The CDR3 contains 14 residues. Germline V gene sequence: CDR1 MDHEN, CDR2 SYDVKM. CDR3 coding DNA: TGTGCCAGCAGGTCCAACAGGGTGGAAGAAAAACTGTTTTTT. Translated: CASRSNRVEEKLFF.

The chain couples TRBV5-6 to TRBJ2-6; D is unresolved. Trimming took off 3 bases at V and 1 base at J, with 8 bases between the two ends. CDR3 size: 15 residues. Germline V gene lookup returns CDR1 SGHDT and CDR2 YYEEEE. The CDR3: CASSSTGSGANVLTF. In nucleotides, the CDR3 is TGTGCCAGCAGCTCAACGGGTTCTGGGGCCAACGTCCTGACTTTC.

The sample holds a few counts of this clonotype. The genes are TRBV24-1 and TRBJ2-5, with D maybe TRBD2 (6 bases). This CDR3 comprises 15 residues. Between the trimmed V and J ends, which lost 3 bases and 2 bases, there was a span of 12 bases. Germline loops: CDR1 KGHDR, CDR2 SFDVKD. The DNA of the CDR3 is TGTGCCACCAGTGATGGGAGGAAGGGGCAAGAGACCCAGTACTTC. Protein product: CATSDGRKGQETQYF.

The chain couples TRBV5-1 to TRBJ1-3; D is perhaps TRBD1 (5 bases). This CDR3 has 15 amino acids. CDR1 and CDR2 from the germline V gene are SGHRS and YFSETQ. Trimming removed 1 base at V and 8 bases at J, with 16 bases between. CDR3 sequence (DNA): TGCGCCAGCAGCTTGTTTGGGGGGACCGAGGACACCATATATTTT. Its protein is CASSLFGGTEDTIYF.

The rearrangement links TRBV5-6 to TRBJ2-3; 7 nucleotides agree with TRBD2. This CDR3 is built from 16 residues. Per the germline V gene, CDR1 is SGHDT and CDR2 is YYEEEE. With 9 bases clipped from V and 2 bases from J, the junction kept 15 bases outside the gene matches. DNA for the CDR3: TGTGCCACCTCCCGTGAGCGCGGACTAGACACAGATACGCAGTATTTT. Encoded protein: CATSRERGLDTDTQYF.

This clonotype came up a few times. This chain joins TRBV12-3 or TRBV12-4 and TRBJ2-7; 9 nucleotides agree with TRBD1. The junction had 6 bases not matched to a gene; V was cut back by 5 bases and J by 7 bases. The CDR3 totals 13 residues. CDR3 bases: TGTGCCAGCAGTCCCGGGACAGGGTGGGAGCAGTACTTC. Its translation: CASSPGTGWEQYF.

This clonotype was found a few times. The chain is built from TRBV6-5 and TRBJ1-1, with TRBD1 matching 9 bases. V gave up 4 bases and J gave up 4 bases; unmatched junction bases: 4. CDR1 MNHEY and CDR2 SVGAGI come from the germline V gene. This CDR3 region has 14 residues. CDR3 region: CASSSATGGTEAFF. The CDR3 DNA follows: TGTGCCAGCAGTTCCGCGACAGGGGGCACTGAAGCTTTCTTT.

There are a few counts of this clonotype. The chain joins TRBV12-3 or TRBV12-4 to TRBJ2-7; D may correspond to TRBD1 or TRBD2 (6 bases each). CDR3 length: 13 residues. The V and J ends lost 2 bases and 6 bases respectively, with 11 bases between them. CDR3 region: CASSLSGAGEQYF. CDR3 coding DNA: TGTGCCAGCAGTTTATCGGGGGCAGGCGAGCAGTACTTC.

This clonotype counts as medium-sized (0.01 to 0.1%). The V gene is TRBV6-1, the J gene TRBJ2-1; TRBD1 is a possible D gene (7 bases). V lost 5 bases, J lost 6 bases, and 17 bases lay in between. Germline V CDR1 and CDR2: MNHNS, SASEGT. This CDR3 comprises 15 residues. CDR3 amino acids: CASSSGPRGANEQFF. CDR3 coding DNA: TGTGCCAGCAGTTCGGGGCCCAGGGGGGCCAATGAGCAGTTCTTC.

This clonotype is termed large. The rearrangement uses TRBV29-1 and TRBJ2-5; D ambiguous. This CDR3 has 10 amino acids. Germline V CDR1 and CDR2: SQVTM, ANQGSEA. V was pared by 7 bases and J by 4 bases, with 7 bases between. This CDR3 reads CSATTETQYF. CDR3 sequence (DNA): TGCAGCGCTACCACAGAGACCCAGTACTTC.

The V gene is TRBV15, the J gene TRBJ1-5; possibly TRBD1 for D (5 bases). Trimming stripped 4 bases from V and 7 bases from J, with 11 bases between. The CDR3 sequence is 13 residues long. Germline CDR1 reads LNHNV; CDR2 reads YYDKDF (reference sequence). The CDR3 loop reads CATSTIEGQPQHF. The DNA for the CDR3 is TGTGCCACCAGCACTATTGAGGGGCAGCCCCAGCATTTT.

The genes are TRBV27 and TRBJ1-6, with 7 bases identical to TRBD1. After removal of 6 bases from V and 10 bases from J, the junction contained 6 bases not matched to a gene. The CDR3 length is 13 residues. Germline CDR1 MNHEY, CDR2 SMNVEV (reference sequence). The CDR3 bases are TGTGCCAGCAGAGGGGGCCTCGGGTCACCCCTCCACTTT. Translated: CASRGGLGSPLHF.